This TCR beta chain derives from a study of blood T cell repertoires in COVID-19. Trimming took off 7 bases at V and 1 base at J, with 19 bases between the two ends. The germline V gene has CDR1 SGHVS and CDR2 FQNEAQ. CDR3 length equals 17 residues. TCRdb's copy holds only in-frame clones and misses some; the assay was immunoSEQ multiplex PCR. The data contain 200,000 to 250,000 clones, approximately 83% of them singletons. The material sequenced was peripheral blood. The V call is TRBV7-8, the J call TRBJ1-4; D is unclear. This clonotype originated in a woman in her 30s who had recovered from COVID-19. The CDR3 sequence is CASTTDSSFLTNEKLFF. Here the CDR3 DNA reads TGTGCCAGCACTACAGATAGTAGTTTCCTAACTAATGAAAAACTGTTTTTT.